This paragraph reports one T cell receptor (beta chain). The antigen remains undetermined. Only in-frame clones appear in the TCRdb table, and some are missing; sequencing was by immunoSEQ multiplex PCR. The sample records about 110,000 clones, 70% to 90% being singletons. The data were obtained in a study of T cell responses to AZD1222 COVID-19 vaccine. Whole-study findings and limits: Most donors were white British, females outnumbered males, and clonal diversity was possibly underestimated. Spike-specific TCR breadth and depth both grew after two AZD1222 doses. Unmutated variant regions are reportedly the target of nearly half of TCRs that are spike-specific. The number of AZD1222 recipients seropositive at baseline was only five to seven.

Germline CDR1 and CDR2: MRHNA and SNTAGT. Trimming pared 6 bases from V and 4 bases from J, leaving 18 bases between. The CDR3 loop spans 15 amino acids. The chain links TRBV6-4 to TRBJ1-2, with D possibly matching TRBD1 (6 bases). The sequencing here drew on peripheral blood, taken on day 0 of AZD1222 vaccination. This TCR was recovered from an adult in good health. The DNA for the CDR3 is TGTGCCAGCAGCCCCGAGGGGGGGTCCTTCTATGGCTACACCTTC. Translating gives CASSPEGGSFYGYTF.